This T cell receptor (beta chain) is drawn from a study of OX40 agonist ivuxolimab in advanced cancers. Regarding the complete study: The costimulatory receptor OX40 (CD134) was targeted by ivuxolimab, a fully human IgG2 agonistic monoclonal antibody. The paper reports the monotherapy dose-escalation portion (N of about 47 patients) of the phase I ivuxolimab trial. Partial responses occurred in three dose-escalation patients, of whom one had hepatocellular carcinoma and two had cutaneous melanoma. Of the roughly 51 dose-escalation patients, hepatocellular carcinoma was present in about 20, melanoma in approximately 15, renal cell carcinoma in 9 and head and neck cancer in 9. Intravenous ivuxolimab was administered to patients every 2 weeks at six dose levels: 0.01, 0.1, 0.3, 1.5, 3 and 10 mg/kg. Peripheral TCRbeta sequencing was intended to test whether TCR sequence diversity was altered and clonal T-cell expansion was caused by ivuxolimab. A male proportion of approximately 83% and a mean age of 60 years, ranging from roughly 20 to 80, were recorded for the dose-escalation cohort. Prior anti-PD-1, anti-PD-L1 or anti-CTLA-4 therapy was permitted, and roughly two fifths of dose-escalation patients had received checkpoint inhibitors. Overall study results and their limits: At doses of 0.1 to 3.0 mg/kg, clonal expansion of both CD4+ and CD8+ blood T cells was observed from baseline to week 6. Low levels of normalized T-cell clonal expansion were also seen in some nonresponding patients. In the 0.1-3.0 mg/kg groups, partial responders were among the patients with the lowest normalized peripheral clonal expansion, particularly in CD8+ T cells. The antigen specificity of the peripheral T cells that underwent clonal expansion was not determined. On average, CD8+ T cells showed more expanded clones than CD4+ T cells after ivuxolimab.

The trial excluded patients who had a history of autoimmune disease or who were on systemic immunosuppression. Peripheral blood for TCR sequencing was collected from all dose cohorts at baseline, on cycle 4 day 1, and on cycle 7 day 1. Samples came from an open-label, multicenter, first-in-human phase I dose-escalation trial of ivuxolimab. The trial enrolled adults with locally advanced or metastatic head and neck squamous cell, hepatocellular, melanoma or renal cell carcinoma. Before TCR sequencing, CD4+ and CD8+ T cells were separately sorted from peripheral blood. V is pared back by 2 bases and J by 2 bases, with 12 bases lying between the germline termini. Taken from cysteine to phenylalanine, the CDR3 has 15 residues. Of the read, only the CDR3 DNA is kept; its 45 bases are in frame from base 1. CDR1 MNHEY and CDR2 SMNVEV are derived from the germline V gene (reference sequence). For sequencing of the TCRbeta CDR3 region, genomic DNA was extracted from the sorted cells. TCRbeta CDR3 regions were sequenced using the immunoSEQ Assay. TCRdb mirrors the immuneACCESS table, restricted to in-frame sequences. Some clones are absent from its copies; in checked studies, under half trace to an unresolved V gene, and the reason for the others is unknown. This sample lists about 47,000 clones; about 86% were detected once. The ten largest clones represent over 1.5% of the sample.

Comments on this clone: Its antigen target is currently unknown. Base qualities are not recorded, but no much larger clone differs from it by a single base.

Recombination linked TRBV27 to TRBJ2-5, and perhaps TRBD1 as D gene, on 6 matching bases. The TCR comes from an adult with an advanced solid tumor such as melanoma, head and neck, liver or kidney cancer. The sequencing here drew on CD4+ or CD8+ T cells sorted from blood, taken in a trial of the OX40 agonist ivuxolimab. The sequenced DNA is TGTGCCAGCAGTTTAGAGAGGGGGTCTCAAGAGACCCAGTACTTC. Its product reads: CASSLERGSQETQYF.